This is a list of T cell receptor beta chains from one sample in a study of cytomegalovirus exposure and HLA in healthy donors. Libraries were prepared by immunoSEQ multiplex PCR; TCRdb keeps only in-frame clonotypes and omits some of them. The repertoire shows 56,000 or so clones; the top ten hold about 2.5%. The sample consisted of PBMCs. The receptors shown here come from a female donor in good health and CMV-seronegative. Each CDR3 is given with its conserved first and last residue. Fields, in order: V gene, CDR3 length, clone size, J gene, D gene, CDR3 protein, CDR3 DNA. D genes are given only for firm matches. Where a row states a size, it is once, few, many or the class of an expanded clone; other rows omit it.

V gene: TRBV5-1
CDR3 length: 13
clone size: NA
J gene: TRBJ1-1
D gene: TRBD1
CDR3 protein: CASSREGASEAFF
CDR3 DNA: TGCGCCAGCAGCCGCGAGGGGGCCTCTGAAGCTTTCTTT

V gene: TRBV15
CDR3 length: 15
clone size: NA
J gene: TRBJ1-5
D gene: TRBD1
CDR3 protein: CATSRDGTGNQPQHF
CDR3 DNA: TGTGCCACCAGCAGAGACGGGACAGGGAATCAGCCCCAGCATTTT

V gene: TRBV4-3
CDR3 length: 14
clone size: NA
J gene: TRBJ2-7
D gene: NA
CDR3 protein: CASSQGYRSYEQYF
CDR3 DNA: TGCGCCAGCAGCCAAGGGTACAGGTCCTACGAGCAGTACTTC

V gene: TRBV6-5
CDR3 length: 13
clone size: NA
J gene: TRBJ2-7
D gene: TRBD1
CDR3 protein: CASSRDRGYEQYF
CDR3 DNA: TGTGCCAGCAGCCGGGACAGGGGTTACGAGCAGTACTTC

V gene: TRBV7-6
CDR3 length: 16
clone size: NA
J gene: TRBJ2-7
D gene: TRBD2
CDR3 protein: CASSSHRTSGIYEQYF
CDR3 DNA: TGTGCCAGCAGCTCCCATAGGACTAGCGGGATCTACGAGCAGTACTTC

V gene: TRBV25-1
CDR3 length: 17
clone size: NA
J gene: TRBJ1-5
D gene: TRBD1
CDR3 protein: CASSDSRDRGINQPQHF
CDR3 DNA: TGTGCCAGCAGTGATTCCCGGGACAGGGGAATCAATCAGCCCCAGCATTTT

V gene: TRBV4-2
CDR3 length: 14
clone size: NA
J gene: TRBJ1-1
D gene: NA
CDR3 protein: CASREGGHDTEAFF
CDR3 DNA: TGTGCCAGCAGAGAAGGAGGTCATGACACTGAAGCTTTCTTT

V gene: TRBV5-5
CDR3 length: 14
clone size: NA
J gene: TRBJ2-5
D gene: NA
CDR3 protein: CASSLRGRLETQYF
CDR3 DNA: TGTGCCAGCAGCTTGAGGGGCCGCTTGGAGACCCAGTACTTC

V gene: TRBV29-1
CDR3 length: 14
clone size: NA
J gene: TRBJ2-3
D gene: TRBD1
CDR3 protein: CSNDRGLGTDTQYF
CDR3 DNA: TGCAGCAATGACAGGGGATTAGGCACAGATACGCAGTATTTT

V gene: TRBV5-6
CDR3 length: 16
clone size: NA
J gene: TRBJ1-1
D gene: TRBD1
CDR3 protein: CASSLGTGLRNTEAFF
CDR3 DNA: TGTGCCAGCAGCTTAGGGACAGGGCTTCGGAACACTGAAGCTTTCTTT

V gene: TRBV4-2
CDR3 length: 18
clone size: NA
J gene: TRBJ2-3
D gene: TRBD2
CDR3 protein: CASSPTLRGGRVADTQYF
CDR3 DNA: TGTGCCAGCAGCCCCACACTTCGGGGCGGGAGGGTGGCAGATACGCAGTATTTT

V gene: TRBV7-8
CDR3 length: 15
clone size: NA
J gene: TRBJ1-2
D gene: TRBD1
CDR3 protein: CASSLGTGVDYGYTF
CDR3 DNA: TGTGCCAGCAGCTTAGGGACAGGGGTTGACTATGGCTACACCTTC

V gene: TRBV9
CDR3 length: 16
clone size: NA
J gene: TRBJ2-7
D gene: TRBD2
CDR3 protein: CASSVASSGAPYEQYF
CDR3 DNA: TGTGCCAGCAGCGTAGCAAGTAGCGGGGCCCCCTACGAGCAGTACTTC

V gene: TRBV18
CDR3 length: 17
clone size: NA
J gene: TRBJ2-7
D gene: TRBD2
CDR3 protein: CASSPRLSGGDPYEQYF
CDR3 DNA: TGTGCCAGCTCACCGCGATTAAGCGGGGGGGATCCCTACGAGCAGTACTTC

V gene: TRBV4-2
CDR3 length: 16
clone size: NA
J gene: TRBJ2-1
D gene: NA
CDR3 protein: CASKANLGSSYNEQFF
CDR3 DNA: TGTGCCAGCAAAGCAAATCTAGGGAGCTCCTACAATGAGCAGTTCTTC

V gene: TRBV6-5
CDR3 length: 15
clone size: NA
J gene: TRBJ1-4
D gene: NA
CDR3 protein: CASSYSYPRREKLFF
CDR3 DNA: TGTGCCAGCAGTTACTCGTACCCCCGGAGGGAAAAACTGTTTTTT

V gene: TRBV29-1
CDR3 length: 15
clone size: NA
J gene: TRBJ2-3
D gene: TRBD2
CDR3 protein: CSAGTSGTSTDTQYF
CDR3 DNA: TGCAGCGCCGGGACTAGCGGTACTAGCACAGATACGCAGTATTTT

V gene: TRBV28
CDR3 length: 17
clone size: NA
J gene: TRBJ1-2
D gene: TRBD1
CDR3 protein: CASRVTGGLQANYGYTF
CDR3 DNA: TGTGCCAGCAGGGTAACAGGGGGGCTCCAAGCTAACTATGGCTACACCTTC

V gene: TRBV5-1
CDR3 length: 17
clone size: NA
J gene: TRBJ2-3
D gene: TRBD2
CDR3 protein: CASSPGLAGGSTDTQYF
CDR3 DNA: TGCGCCAGCAGCCCGGGACTAGCGGGAGGATCGACAGATACGCAGTATTTT

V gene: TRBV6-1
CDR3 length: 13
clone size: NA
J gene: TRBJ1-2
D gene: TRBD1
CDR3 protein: CASSGTGLPGYTF
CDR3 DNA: TGTGCCAGCAGTGGGACAGGGCTTCCGGGCTACACCTTC

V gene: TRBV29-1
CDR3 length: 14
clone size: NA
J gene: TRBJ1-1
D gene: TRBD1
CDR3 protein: CSGGQGAGASEAFF
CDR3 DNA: TGCAGCGGTGGACAGGGGGCGGGTGCTTCTGAAGCTTTCTTT

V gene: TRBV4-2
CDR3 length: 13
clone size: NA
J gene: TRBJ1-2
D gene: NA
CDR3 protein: CASSSRVDYGYTF
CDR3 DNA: TGTGCCAGCAGCTCCCGGGTAGACTATGGCTACACCTTC

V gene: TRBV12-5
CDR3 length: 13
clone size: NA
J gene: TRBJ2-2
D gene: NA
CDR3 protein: CASGLVQNRQLFF
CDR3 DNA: TGTGCTAGTGGTTTGGTACAGAACAGGCAGCTGTTTTTT

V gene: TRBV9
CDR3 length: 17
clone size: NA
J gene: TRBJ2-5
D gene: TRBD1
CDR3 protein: CASSVAVGQGSQETQYF
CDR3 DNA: TGTGCCAGCAGCGTAGCAGTGGGACAGGGGTCTCAAGAGACCCAGTACTTC

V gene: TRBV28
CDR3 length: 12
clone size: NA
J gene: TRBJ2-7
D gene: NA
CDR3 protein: CASRDYSYEQYF
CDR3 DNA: TGTGCCAGCAGGGACTACAGCTACGAGCAGTACTTC

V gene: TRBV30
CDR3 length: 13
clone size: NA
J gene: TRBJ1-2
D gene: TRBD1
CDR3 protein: CAWTRDRAHGYTF
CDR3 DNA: TGTGCCTGGACTAGGGACAGGGCCCATGGCTACACCTTC

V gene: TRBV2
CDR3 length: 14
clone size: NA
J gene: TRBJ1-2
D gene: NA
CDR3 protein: CASSLGHTLGGYTF
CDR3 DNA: TGTGCCAGCAGTCTAGGACACACCCTCGGGGGCTACACCTTC

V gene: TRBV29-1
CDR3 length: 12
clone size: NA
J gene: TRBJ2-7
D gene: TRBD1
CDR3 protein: CSVAGQAYEQYF
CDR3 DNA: TGCAGCGTTGCCGGACAGGCCTACGAGCAGTACTTC

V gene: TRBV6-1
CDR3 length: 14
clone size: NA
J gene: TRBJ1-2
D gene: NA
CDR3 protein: CASGVHAGNYGYTF
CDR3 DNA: TGTGCCAGCGGAGTGCATGCGGGAAACTATGGCTACACCTTC

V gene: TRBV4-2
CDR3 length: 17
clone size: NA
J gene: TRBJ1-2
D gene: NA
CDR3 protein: CASSQEVGTGGNYGYTF
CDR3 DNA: TGTGCCAGCAGCCAAGAAGTGGGAACGGGGGGAAACTATGGCTACACCTTC

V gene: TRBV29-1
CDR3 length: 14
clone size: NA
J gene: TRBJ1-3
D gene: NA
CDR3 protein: CSVAGILAGNTIYF
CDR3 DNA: TGCAGCGTAGCCGGTATACTAGCTGGAAACACCATATATTTT

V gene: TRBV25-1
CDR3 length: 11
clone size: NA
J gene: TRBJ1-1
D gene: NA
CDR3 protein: CASSVLAEAFF
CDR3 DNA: TGTGCCAGCAGTGTTCTCGCTGAAGCTTTCTTT

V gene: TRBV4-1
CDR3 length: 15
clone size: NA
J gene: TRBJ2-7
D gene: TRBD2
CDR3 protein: CASSQTSGNTYEQYF
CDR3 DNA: TGCGCCAGCAGCCAGACTAGCGGGAATACCTACGAGCAGTACTTC

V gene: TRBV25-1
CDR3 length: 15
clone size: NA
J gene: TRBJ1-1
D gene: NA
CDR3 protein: CASSESRTGNTEAFF
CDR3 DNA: TGTGCCAGCAGTGAGTCCCGAACAGGGAACACTGAAGCTTTCTTT

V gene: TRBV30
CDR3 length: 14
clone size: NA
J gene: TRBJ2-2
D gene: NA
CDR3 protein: CAWSVLDYYGELFF
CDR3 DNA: TGTGCCTGGAGTGTACTAGACTACTACGGGGAGCTGTTTTTT

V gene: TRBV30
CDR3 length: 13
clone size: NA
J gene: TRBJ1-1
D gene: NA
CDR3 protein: CAWIRDWNTEAFF
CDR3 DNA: TGTGCCTGGATCCGCGACTGGAACACTGAAGCTTTCTTT

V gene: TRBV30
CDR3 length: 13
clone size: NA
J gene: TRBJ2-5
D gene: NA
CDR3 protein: CAWSVSGEETQYF
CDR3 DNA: TGTGCCTGGAGTGTCTCAGGGGAAGAGACCCAGTACTTC

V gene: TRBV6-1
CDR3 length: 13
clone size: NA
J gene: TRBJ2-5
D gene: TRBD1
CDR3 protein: CASSDRGLKTQYF
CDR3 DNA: TGTGCCAGCAGTGACAGGGGGCTGAAGACCCAGTACTTC

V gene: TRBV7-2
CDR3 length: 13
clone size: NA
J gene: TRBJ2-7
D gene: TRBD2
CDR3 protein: CASSEGLLTEQYF
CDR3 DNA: TGTGCCAGCAGCGAGGGACTACTCACCGAGCAGTACTTC

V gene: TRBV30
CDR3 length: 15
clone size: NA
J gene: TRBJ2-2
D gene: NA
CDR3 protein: CAWEVDSPHTGELFF
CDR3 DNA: TGTGCCTGGGAAGTGGACAGCCCCCACACCGGGGAGCTGTTTTTT

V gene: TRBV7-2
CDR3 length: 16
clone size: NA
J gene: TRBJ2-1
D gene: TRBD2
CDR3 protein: CASSLGLSGAHNEQFF
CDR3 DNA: TGTGCCAGCAGCTTAGGTCTTAGCGGGGCTCACAATGAGCAGTTCTTC

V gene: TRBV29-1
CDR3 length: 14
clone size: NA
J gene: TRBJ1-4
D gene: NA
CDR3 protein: CSVGRGTEGEKLFF
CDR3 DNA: TGCAGCGTGGGTAGGGGGACCGAGGGTGAAAAACTGTTTTTT

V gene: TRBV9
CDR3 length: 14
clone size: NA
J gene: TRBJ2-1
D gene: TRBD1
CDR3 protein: CASSPGTGMDEQFF
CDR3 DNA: TGTGCCAGCAGCCCCGGGACAGGGATGGATGAGCAGTTCTTC

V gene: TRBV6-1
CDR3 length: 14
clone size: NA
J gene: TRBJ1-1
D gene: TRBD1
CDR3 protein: CASTDQGARTEAFF
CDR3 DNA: TGTGCCAGCACCGATCAGGGGGCCCGGACTGAAGCTTTCTTT

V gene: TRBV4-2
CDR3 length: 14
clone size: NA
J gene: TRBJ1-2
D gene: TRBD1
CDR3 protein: CASSQGGQGSGYTF
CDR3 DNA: TGTGCCAGCAGCCAAGGGGGACAGGGGTCTGGCTACACCTTC

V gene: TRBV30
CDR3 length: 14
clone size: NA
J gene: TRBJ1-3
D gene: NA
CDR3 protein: CAWSVLSEDNKIYF
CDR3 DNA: TGTGCCTGGAGTGTACTTTCTGAGGACAACAAAATATATTTT

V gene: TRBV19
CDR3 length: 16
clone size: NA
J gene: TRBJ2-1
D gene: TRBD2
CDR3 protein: CASSTRAAGAYNEQFF
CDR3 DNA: TGTGCCAGTAGTACTCGAGCGGCGGGGGCCTACAATGAGCAGTTCTTC

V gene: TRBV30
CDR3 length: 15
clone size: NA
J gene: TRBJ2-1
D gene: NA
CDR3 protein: CAWSRLEGLYNEQFF
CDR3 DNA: TGTGCCTGGAGTCGACTAGAAGGACTCTACAATGAGCAGTTCTTC

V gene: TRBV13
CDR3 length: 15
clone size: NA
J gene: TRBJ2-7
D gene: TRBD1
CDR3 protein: CASTNDRTGAYEQYF
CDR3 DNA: TGTGCCAGCACCAACGACCGGACAGGCGCCTACGAGCAGTACTTC

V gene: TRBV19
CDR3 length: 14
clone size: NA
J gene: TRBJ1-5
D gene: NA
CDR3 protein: CASSSQGANQPQHF
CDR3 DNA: TGTGCCAGTAGTAGCCAGGGTGCCAATCAGCCCCAGCATTTT

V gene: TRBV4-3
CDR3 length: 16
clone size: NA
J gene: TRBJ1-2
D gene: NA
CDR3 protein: CASSQDWGTTNYGYTF
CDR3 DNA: TGCGCCAGCAGCCAAGATTGGGGCACCACTAACTATGGCTACACCTTC

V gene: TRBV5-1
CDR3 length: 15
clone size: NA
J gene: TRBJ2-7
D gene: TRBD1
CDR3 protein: CASSLSQGAPYEQYF
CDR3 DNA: TGCGCCAGCAGCTTGTCCCAGGGGGCACCATACGAGCAGTACTTC

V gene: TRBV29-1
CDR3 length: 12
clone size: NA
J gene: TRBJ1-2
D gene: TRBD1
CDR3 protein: CSVGGQKVGYTF
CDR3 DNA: TGCAGCGTTGGGGGACAGAAAGTAGGCTACACCTTC

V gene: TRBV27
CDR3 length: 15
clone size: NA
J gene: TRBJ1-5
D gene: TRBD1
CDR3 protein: CASTGDRGQVQPQHF
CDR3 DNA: TGTGCCAGCACAGGGGACAGGGGGCAAGTTCAGCCCCAGCATTTT

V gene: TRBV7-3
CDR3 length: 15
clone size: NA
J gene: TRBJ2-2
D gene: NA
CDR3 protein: CASRSGRGNTGELFF
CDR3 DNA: TGTGCCAGCAGGTCAGGACGGGGGAACACCGGGGAGCTGTTTTTT

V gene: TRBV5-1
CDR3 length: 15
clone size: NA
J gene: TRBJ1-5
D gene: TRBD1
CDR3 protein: CASSYETGLLWPQHF
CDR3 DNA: TGCGCCAGCAGCTACGAGACAGGGCTTCTCTGGCCCCAGCATTTT

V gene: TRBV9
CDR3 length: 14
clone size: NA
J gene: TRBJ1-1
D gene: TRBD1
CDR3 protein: CASSVDRVGTEAFF
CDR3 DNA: TGTGCCAGCAGCGTGGACAGGGTGGGCACTGAAGCTTTCTTT

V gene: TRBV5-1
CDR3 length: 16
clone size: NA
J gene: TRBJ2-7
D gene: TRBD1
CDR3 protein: CASSLVGGQDSYEQYF
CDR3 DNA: TGCGCCAGCAGCTTGGTTGGGGGACAGGACTCCTACGAGCAGTACTTC

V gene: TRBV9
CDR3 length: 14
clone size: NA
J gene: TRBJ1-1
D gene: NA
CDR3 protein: CASSTRPQGTEAFF
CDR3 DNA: TGTGCCAGCAGCACCAGACCTCAGGGCACTGAAGCTTTCTTT

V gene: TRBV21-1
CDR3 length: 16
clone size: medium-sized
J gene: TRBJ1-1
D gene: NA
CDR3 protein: CASSSYRGQLNTEAFF
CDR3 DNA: TGTGCCAGCAGCAGTTACAGGGGACAGCTGAACACTGAAGCTTTCTTT